This TCR beta chain was captured in a study of T cells in tuberculosis (dated by TCRdb to the late 2010s). With regard to the full study: To characterize T cells specific for the mycobacterial lipid antigen glucose monomycolate (GMM), the study used CD1B tetramers together with high-throughput TCR immunosequencing. In a South African clinical cohort, IGRA-negative adolescents, IGRA-positive adolescents with latent tuberculosis and adults with active tuberculosis were compared, with roughly 10 people in each group.

Details on this clone: It has no known antigen specificity. Per-nucleotide qualities are absent, and no much larger clonotype sits a single base away.

Findings and caveats that apply to the study as a whole: Compared with IGRA-negative controls, TCR-alpha repertoires from active tuberculosis had smaller mean NN-distances to GMM-specific TCRs, which suggests that these TCRs underwent clonal expansion. With the diverse GMM-specific repertoire as input, a classifier achieved approximately 90% accuracy (AUROC 0.75 to 0.9), whereas GEM motif frequencies as input gave 70% accuracy. Clinical samples were selected based on which cryopreserved specimens were available, and the active tuberculosis cases were adults whereas the controls were adolescents. The smaller NN-distances were partly driven by shorter CDR3-alpha lengths in active tuberculosis patients, and the difference for TCR-beta did not reach statistical significance.

TCR libraries were generated with the immunoSEQ multiplex PCR assay, using TCR-beta and/or TCR-alpha/delta assays for each sample. Amplified TCR libraries were sequenced on the Illumina high-throughput platform. In the authors' own workflow: Clustering and dimensionality reduction relied on pairwise TCRdist distances among GMM-specific receptors from T cells that were either sorted ex vivo or expanded in vitro. Each clinical repertoire received a mean NN-distance score, defined as the average TCRdist to the nearest 10% of tetramer-positive reference sequences. GEM TCR motif frequency was calculated as the fraction of unique TCRs that matched known GEM sequences in V/J usage and CDR3 length. Active tuberculosis was classified by linear discriminant analysis with leave-one-out cross-validation, implemented in scikit-learn. The clones in this table, taken by TCRdb from immuneACCESS, are in-frame only. Not every clone is retained; where verified, under half of the shortfall comes from an unresolved V gene, and the cause of the rest is unknown. The DNA was the basis for D and trimming; V, J and clone size are from that table. The sample profile shows more than 30,000 clones; around 94% of them were found once. Jointly, the top ten make up about 8% of the sample.

At study entry, a tuberculin skin test and the QuantiFERON-TB GOLD In-Tube IGRA were used to screen adolescents for latent tuberculosis infection. Unsorted cryopreserved PBMC were immunosequenced, covering on average approximately 90,000 T cells per clinical donor. Eleven high schools in the Worcester region of the Western Cape, South Africa, served as enrollment sites for adolescents aged 12 to 18 years. About 10 M. tuberculosis-infected and some ten uninfected adolescents were selected with matching for age and sex. PBMC from adolescents were isolated by density centrifugation from freshly drawn heparinized blood and were then cryopreserved. For CDR1 and CDR2, the germline V gene lists SNHLY and FYNNEI. A distance of 15 bases separates the germline ends of V and J, which lose 2 bases and 5 bases respectively. The CDR3 sequence holds 15 residues, the cysteine and phenylalanine included. The read is trimmed to its CDR3 DNA, 45 bases read in frame from base 1.

The source of this sequence is a donor aged 10-35 years with latent tuberculosis or without tuberculosis infection. The chain joins TRBV2 to TRBJ1-2; TRBD1 might be the D gene, on 6 matching bases. Sequencing input: PBMCs. The bases are TGTGCCAGCAGTGAAATAGACAGGCGTGGATATGGCTACACCTTC. It encodes CASSEIDRRGYGYTF.